This entry lists 27 T cell receptor beta chains sequenced from one sample in a study of blood T cells in healthy people across ages. With a J-beta primer mix and a sample-barcoded 5' primer, a second PCR ran roughly 7 to 11 cycles. TCRdb used MiXCR to reprocess the 5' RACE reads, holding one entry per CDR3 protein. The sample lists roughly 730,000 distinct CDR3 sequences, about 56% occurring once. The specimen sequenced was blood. All receptors come from a man aged 40-49 years in good health.

V is TRBV7-2 and J is TRBJ1-5, with no clear D. This CDR3 has 14 residues. The V gene's germline CDR1 is SGHTA and CDR2 FQGNSA. Trimming left V 5 bases short and J 8 bases short, with 16 bases between. The CDR3: CASSPSDPREPQHF. DNA of the CDR3: TGTGCCAGCAGCCCATCTGACCCAAGAGAGCCCCAGCATTTT.

This clonotype was seen many times. The rearrangement links TRBV7-9 to TRBJ1-1; D is perhaps TRBD1 (5 bases). The CDR3 totals 14 residues. The V gene's germline CDR1 is SEHNR and CDR2 FQNEAQ (reference sequence). Trimming took off 5 bases at V and 0 bases at J, with 10 bases between the two ends. CDR3 nucleotides: TGTGCCAGCAGCCAAGACAGAGTGAACACTGAAGCTTTCTTT. It encodes CASSQDRVNTEAFF.

The J gene is TRBJ1-2, the V gene TRBV9; D call uncertain. There are 13 residues in the CDR3. Trimming removed 5 bases at V and 4 bases at J, with 12 bases between. Germline loops: CDR1 SGDLS, CDR2 YYNGEE. The CDR3 loop is CASRAHKSYGYTF. CDR3 coding DNA: TGTGCCAGCAGAGCCCACAAGTCCTATGGCTACACCTTC. Using reference TRBV9 and TRBJ1-2 for the parts outside the CDR3, the full variable domain is DSGVTQTPKHLITATGQRVTLRCSPRSGDLSVYWYQQSLDQGLQFLIQYYNGEERAKGNILERFSAQQFPDLHSELNLSSLELGDSALYFCASRAHKSYGYTFGSGTRLTVV.

This clonotype came up a few times. The V gene is TRBV6-5, the J gene TRBJ1-1; possible D gene TRBD1, 5 bases. This CDR3 comprises 14 residues. The germline CDR1 and CDR2 sequences are MNHEY and SVGAGI. V lost 2 bases and J 1 base, leaving 8 bases between the germline ends. The CDR3 spells CASSYGGANTEAFF. CDR3 nucleotides: TGTGCCAGCAGTTACGGGGGTGCGAACACTGAAGCTTTCTTT.

The CDR3 loop is CSAMPQWGFGQETQYF. The CDR3 DNA follows: TGCAGTGCCATGCCGCAATGGGGTTTTGGCCAAGAGACCCAGTACTTC. V is TRBV20-1 and J is TRBJ2-5, with D uncertain. The germline V gene encodes CDR1 DFQATT and CDR2 SNEGSKA (reference sequence). The ends were cut back, 6 bases at V and 1 base at J, with 21 bases in the middle. The CDR3 has 16 amino acids.

The J gene is TRBJ2-7, the V gene TRBV12-3 or TRBV12-4, with no clear D. The CDR3 runs 12 residues. V dropped 6 bases and J dropped 7 bases, with 13 bases sitting between them. The CDR3: CASSQLSVEQYF. CDR3 nucleotides: TGTGCCAGCAGCCAGCTTTCTGTTGAGCAGTACTTC.

CDR3 region: CASSFGTASQETQYF. The DNA of the CDR3 is TGTGCCAGCAGCTTCGGGACGGCCTCTCAAGAGACCCAGTACTTC. The rearrangement uses TRBV11-2 and TRBJ2-7, with D perhaps TRBD1 or TRBD2 (5 bases each). The closer fit of TRBJ2-5 to the DNA end suggests the J call may be wrong. CDR3 size: 15 residues. Germline CDR1 is SGHAT and CDR2 is FQNNGV.

The chain recombines TRBV20-1 with TRBJ2-3; weak D call: TRBD2 (5 bases). Trimming cost V 5 bases and J 0 bases, with 9 bases left between them. Germline CDR1 reads DFQATT; CDR2 reads SNEGSKA (reference sequence). The CDR3 loop spans 13 amino acids. The CDR3 nucleotides read TGCAGTGCTCGCTGGACTAGCACAGATACGCAGTATTTT. This gives the protein CSARWTSTDTQYF.

The gene calls are TRBV15 and TRBJ2-1; no firm D call. V gave up 3 bases and J gave up 8 bases, with 8 bases separating them. CDR3 length: 12 residues. Per germline, CDR1 LNHNV and CDR2 YYDKDF (reference sequence). The CDR3 spells CATSSSLDEQFF. DNA of the CDR3: TGTGCCACCAGCAGCAGTTTGGATGAGCAGTTCTTC.

The V call is TRBV4-1, the J call TRBJ2-3; TRBD2 aligns across 16 bases. V shed 5 bases and J 4 bases; nucleotides not matched to a gene: 12. In germline, CDR1 is MGHRA, CDR2 YSYEKL. CDR3 length equals 19 residues. The DNA for the CDR3 is TGCGCCAGCAGCTTCACGGGGACTAGCGGGGGGGGTGTCGCAGATACGCAGTATTTT. Its translation: CASSFTGTSGGGVADTQYF.

The chain recombines TRBV20-1 with TRBJ2-3, with 9 bases fitting TRBD2. CDR1 is DFQATT, CDR2 SNEGSKA, per germline (reference sequence). Trimming took 3 bases from V and 4 from J; bases not matched to a gene: 8. The CDR3 covers 15 residues. CDR3 in DNA: TGCAGTGCTAGGTTTCTCAGCGGGAGGCCAGATACGCAGTATTTT. Translation gives CSARFLSGRPDTQYF.

This chain uses TRBV27 with TRBJ2-5; 7 nucleotides line up with TRBD1. V shed 4 bases, J shed 5 bases, and the junction held 4 bases outside the gene matches. The CDR3 sequence is 13 residues long. Germline V lookup: CDR1 MNHEY, CDR2 SMNVEV (reference sequence). CDR3 coding DNA: TGTGCCAGCAGTTGGACGACAGGGGAGACCCAGTACTTC. Its translation: CASSWTTGETQYF.

This clonotype was recorded a few times. The gene calls are TRBV7-9 and TRBJ2-3; D tentatively reads TRBD1 or TRBD2 (5 bases each). The CDR3 has 12 amino acids. Per germline, CDR1 SEHNR and CDR2 FQNEAQ (reference sequence). This chain's CDR3 is CGGNVGTDTQYF. In nucleotides, the CDR3 is TGTGGGGGGAATGTTGGCACAGATACGCAGTATTTT.

The sample holds a few counts of this clonotype. The chain is built from TRBV28 and TRBJ2-5; TRBD2 agrees at 8 bases. J lost 1 base, V lost 3 bases, and 10 bases had no gene match. Germline V CDR1 and CDR2: MDHEN, SYDVKM. The CDR3 runs to 17 residues. In nucleotides, the CDR3 is TGTGCCAGCAGTTTGGGTACTAGCGGAGGCGCCCAAGAGACCCAGTACTTC. Translating it yields CASSLGTSGGAQETQYF.

V gene TRBV7-3 combines with J gene TRBJ2-2; either TRBD1 or TRBD2 may fit D (5 bases each). CDR1 is SGHTA and CDR2 is FQGTGA in the germline V gene. This CDR3 is 18 amino acids long. The V gene lost 5 bases and the J gene lost 2 bases, with 21 bases spanning the gap. The CDR3 loop reads CASSTGPHSLTNTGELFF. The DNA for the CDR3 is TGTGCCAGCAGCACGGGACCGCACTCACTAACAAACACCGGGGAGCTGTTTTTT.

This clonotype was recorded a few times. The chain couples TRBV27 to TRBJ2-7; TRBD1 matches at 8 bases. CDR1 and CDR2 (germline): MNHEY, SMNVEV (reference sequence). With V trimmed by 3 bases and J by 6 bases, 4 bases remained unmatched. This CDR3 spans 13 amino acids. CDR3 loop: CASSFTTGGEQYF. The CDR3 bases are TGTGCCAGCAGTTTTACAACAGGGGGCGAGCAGTACTTC.

This clonotype was seen a single time. This chain uses TRBV9 with TRBJ2-1, with D uncertain. Germline V CDR1 and CDR2: SGDLS, YYNGEE. The CDR3 has 13 residues. Trimming removed 0 bases at V and 6 bases at J, with 7 bases between. CDR3 sequence (DNA): TGTGCCAGCAGCGTAGCAGACTTCAATGAGCAGTTCTTC. This translates into CASSVADFNEQFF.

The rearrangement joins TRBV6-1 to TRBJ1-1; D might be TRBD1 (5 bases). V lost 6 bases to trimming and J lost 4 bases, with 12 bases between them. CDR3 length: 13 amino acids. Germline V gives CDR1 MNHNS, CDR2 SASEGT. The CDR3 DNA is TGTGCCAGCAGCTGGGAGCAGGGCACTGAAGCTTTCTTT. Translation gives CASSWEQGTEAFF.

The chain employs TRBV29-1 and TRBJ1-2; unclear D gene. The CDR3 spans 12 residues. Germline V gene sequence: CDR1 SQVTM, CDR2 ANQGSEA. Between the trimmed V and J ends, which lost 3 bases and 7 bases, there was a span of 12 bases. CDR3 in amino acids: CSVDVAAGGYTF. CDR3 in DNA: TGCAGCGTTGACGTCGCCGCGGGTGGCTACACCTTC. Using reference TRBV29-1 and TRBJ1-2 for the parts outside the CDR3, the full variable domain is SAVISQKPSRDICQRGTSLTIQCQVDSQVTMMFWYRQQPGQSLTLIATANQGSEATYESGFVIDKFPISRPNLTFSTLTVSNMSPEDSSIYLCSVDVAAGGYTFGSGTRLTVV.

The V gene is TRBV11-3, the J gene TRBJ1-5; D is unclear. CDR1 and CDR2 from the germline V gene are SGHNT and YENEEA. The CDR3 contains 13 residues. Trimming removed 6 bases at V and 7 bases at J, with 13 bases between. The CDR3 DNA follows: TGTGCCAGCAGTTTGGAAGGTGGGCAGCCCCAGCATTTT. Residues: CASSLEGGQPQHF.

The chain links TRBV5-1 to TRBJ1-6, with D maybe TRBD1 (5 bases). Trimming stripped 5 bases from V and 4 bases from J, with 10 bases between. Germline V lookup: CDR1 SGHRS, CDR2 YFSETQ. The CDR3 is 14 residues long. CDR3 in amino acids: CASRPDSYNSPLHF. In DNA form, the CDR3 reads TGCGCCAGCAGGCCTGACAGTTATAATTCACCCCTCCACTTT.

The CDR3 DNA follows: TGTGCCAGCAGCTACACGAAAGGTGGGAGTGGGGCCAACGTCCTGACTTTC. Its translation is CASSYTKGGSGANVLTF. The J gene is TRBJ2-6, the V gene TRBV7-2; D is possibly TRBD2 (5 bases). The germline V gene has CDR1 SGHTA and CDR2 FQGNSA. This CDR3 region has 17 residues. Trimming removed 4 bases at V and 3 bases at J, with 16 bases between. Supplemented by reference TRBV7-2 and TRBJ2-6, the full variable domain reads GAGVSQSPSNKVTEKGKDVELRCDPISGHTALYWYRQSLGQGLEFLIYFQGNSAPDKSGLPSDRFSAERTGGSVSTLTIQRTQQEDSAVYLCASSYTKGGSGANVLTFGAGSRLTVL.

The chain combines TRBV28 with TRBJ2-1, with D possibly matching TRBD1 (6 bases). Trimming removed 4 bases from V and 5 bases from J, with 18 bases in between. CDR1 MDHEN and CDR2 SYDVKM come from the germline V gene. The CDR3 runs to 16 residues. The CDR3 DNA follows: TGTGCCAGCAGTTCGCAGACAGGTGGGCAAAACAATGAGCAGTTCTTC. Amino acids: CASSSQTGGQNNEQFF.

This chain links TRBV29-1 with TRBJ2-1; 13 bases fit TRBD2. V trimming: 5 bases; J trimming: 7 bases; junction bases outside the gene matches: 11. This CDR3 has 16 residues. CDR1 and CDR2 from the germline V gene are SQVTM and ANQGSEA. The CDR3 DNA reads as TGCAGCGTTCCTACCCAACTAGCGGGGGGGCGGAATGAGCAGTTCTTC. Encoded protein: CSVPTQLAGGRNEQFF.

The chain links TRBV28 to TRBJ1-1; no firm D call. Between the trimmed V and J ends, which lost 5 bases and 5 bases, there was a span of 12 bases. This CDR3 has 13 amino acids. Germline values: CDR1 MDHEN, CDR2 SYDVKM. The CDR3 nucleotides are TGTGCCAGCAGTATTCCAGGCGGGACTGAAGCTTTCTTT. It is translated as CASSIPGGTEAFF.

This chain uses TRBV7-2 with TRBJ2-1; 10 nucleotides line up with TRBD2. The J call is in doubt because the DNA end fits TRBJ2-7 better. The CDR3 consists of 15 residues. In germline, CDR1 is SGHTA, CDR2 FQGNSA. CDR3 loop: CASSSGLAVHNEQYF. The CDR3 DNA sequence: TGTGCCAGCAGCTCTGGACTAGCGGTTCACAATGAGCAGTACTTC.

The chain links TRBV21-1 to TRBJ2-5; the table assigns TRBD2, which was not confirmed against the DNA. TRBV21-1 is described as a pseudogene. The CDR3 is 17 residues long. This chain's CDR3 is CASSSAETSDQWETQYF. CDR3 in DNA: TGTGCCAGCAGCAGTGCGGAGACTAGCGACCAATGGGAGACCCAGTACTTC.